Below, 7 T cell receptor beta chains from the same sample are listed, as sequenced in a study of cytomegalovirus exposure and HLA in healthy donors. Using immunoSEQ multiplex PCR, the repertoire was profiled, and TCRdb retains in-frame clones only, with some absent. This table holds 160,000 or so clones, about 83% found once. Sample: PBMCs. The receptors were gathered from a young woman in good health and CMV-seronegative.

The chain uses TRBV5-4 and TRBJ1-4; D perhaps matches TRBD1 (6 bases). CDR3 length equals 14 residues. V was trimmed by 2 bases and J by 6 bases, leaving 11 bases between them. CDR1 is SGHNT and CDR2 is YYREEE in the germline V gene (reference sequence). The CDR3 loop is CASSLAGVDEKLFF. CDR3 nucleotides: TGTGCCAGCAGCTTAGCAGGGGTTGATGAAAAACTGTTTTTT.

The chain uses TRBV19 and TRBJ2-2; tentatively, D is TRBD2 (6 bases). The length of the CDR3 is 15 residues. Germline lookup yields CDR1 LNHDA and CDR2 SQIVND (reference sequence). Trimming pared 8 bases from V and 4 bases from J, leaving 17 bases between. Here the CDR3 reads CASRVGAGSTGELFF. The CDR3 nucleotides read TGTGCCAGTCGCGTAGGTGCGGGGTCCACCGGGGAGCTGTTTTTT.

This rearrangement joins TRBV19 to TRBJ1-2, with TRBD1 as a possible D gene (6 bases). CDR1 is LNHDA and CDR2 is SQIVND in the germline V gene (reference sequence). Between the trimmed V and J ends, which lost 6 bases and 4 bases, there was a span of 15 bases. The CDR3 contains 14 residues. CDR3 sequence reads: CASSPQGILYGYTF. The CDR3 nucleotides read TGTGCCAGTAGCCCACAGGGTATCCTCTATGGCTACACCTTC.

The chain employs TRBV7-9 and TRBJ2-7; 15 bases are shared with TRBD2. V lost 4 bases and J lost 7; bases outside the gene matches: 14. Germline lookup yields CDR1 SEHNR and CDR2 FQNEAQ (reference sequence). The CDR3 is made up of 18 amino acids. DNA of the CDR3: TGTGCCAGCAGCTCCTCCGGGACTAGCGGGGGGATCCTCGGGGAGCAGTACTTC. Translating it yields CASSSSGTSGGILGEQYF.

The chain uses TRBV7-2 and TRBJ1-6; unclear D gene. Germline CDR1 and CDR2: SGHTA and FQGNSA. This CDR3 is 14 amino acids long. Trimming took 3 bases from V and 7 from J, leaving 10 bases between them. Written as DNA, the CDR3 is TGTGCCAGCAGCTTTCAGGTTAAGAATTCACCCCTCCACTTT. Translated, it gives CASSFQVKNSPLHF.

The CDR3 is CASSLRQGGEQFF. The DNA of the CDR3 is TGCGCCAGCAGCCTGAGACAGGGCGGGGAGCAGTTCTTC. The chain recombines TRBV4-3 with TRBJ2-1, with 7 bases aligning to TRBD1. This CDR3 has 13 residues. Germline CDR1 reads LGHNA; CDR2 reads YSLEER. J lost 10 bases, V lost 4 bases, and 7 bases had no gene match.

This chain connects TRBV14 to TRBJ2-3; 10 bases are a match to TRBD2. The CDR3 consists of 17 residues. With V trimmed by 2 bases and J by 6 bases, 11 bases remained unmatched. In germline, CDR1 is SGHDN, CDR2 FVKESK. The CDR3 here is CASSQSASGGALDTQYF. The CDR3 nucleotides are TGTGCCAGCAGCCAATCGGCGAGCGGGGGGGCCTTGGATACGCAGTATTTT.